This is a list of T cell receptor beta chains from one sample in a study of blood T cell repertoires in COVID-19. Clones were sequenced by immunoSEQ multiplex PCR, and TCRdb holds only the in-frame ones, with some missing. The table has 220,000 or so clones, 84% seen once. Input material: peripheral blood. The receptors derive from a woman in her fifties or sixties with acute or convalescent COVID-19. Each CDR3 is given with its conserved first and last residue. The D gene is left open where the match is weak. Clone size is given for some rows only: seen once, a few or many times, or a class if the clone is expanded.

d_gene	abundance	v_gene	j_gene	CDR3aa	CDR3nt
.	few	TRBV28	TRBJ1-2	CASTSDYGYTF	TGTGCCAGTACATCTGACTATGGCTACACCTTC
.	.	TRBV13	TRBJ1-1	CASSRKPRVDFTEAFF	TGTGCCAGCAGCCGCAAGCCGAGAGTAGATTTCACTGAAGCTTTCTTT
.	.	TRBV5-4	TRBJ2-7	CASSFGTLSYEQYF	TGTGCCAGCAGCTTCGGGACACTCTCCTACGAGCAGTACTTC
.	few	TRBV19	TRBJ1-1	CASSSGTNTEAFF	TGTGCCAGTAGCTCCGGGACAAACACTGAAGCTTTCTTT
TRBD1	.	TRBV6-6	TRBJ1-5	CASSYSGTGRHF	TGTGCCAGCAGTTACTCCGGGACAGGGAGGCATTTT
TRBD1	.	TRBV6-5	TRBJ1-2	CASSNRGVGGYTF	TGTGCCAGCAGTAACAGGGGTGTGGGTGGCTACACCTTC
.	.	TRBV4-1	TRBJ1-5	CASSQGGLGLGPQHF	TGCGCCAGCAGCCAAGGGGGACTGGGGCTTGGGCCCCAGCATTTT
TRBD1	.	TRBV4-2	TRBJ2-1	CASSQNPQGAPMNEQFF	TGTGCCAGCAGCCAAAATCCACAGGGGGCGCCTATGAATGAGCAGTTCTTC
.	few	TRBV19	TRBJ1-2	CASSLPAGTKGYTF	TGTGCCAGTAGTCTCCCAGCCGGAACTAAGGGCTACACCTTC
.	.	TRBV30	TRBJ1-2	CAWSDEALDGYTF	TGTGCCTGGAGTGACGAGGCCCTGGATGGCTACACCTTC
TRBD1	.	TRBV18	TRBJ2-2	CASSPGQSNTGELFF	TGTGCCAGCTCACCGGGACAGTCGAACACCGGGGAGCTGTTTTTT